The text below deals with one T cell receptor beta chain. This record comes from a study of neoadjuvant nivolumab and ipilimumab in lung cancer. At the level of the study: Patients got nivolumab 3 mg/kg on days 1, 15 and 29; combination added ipilimumab 1 mg/kg day 1.

The CDR3 length is 15 residues. V lost 6 bases to trimming and J lost 1 base; unmatched junction nucleotides: 5. Germline CDR1 MNHNY, CDR2 SVGAGI (reference sequence). Libraries were prepared by immunoSEQ multiplex PCR; TCRdb keeps only in-frame clonotypes and omits some of them. The repertoire holds 15,000 to 20,000 clones, 60% to 85% seen once, with around 8.1% in the top ten. The input for sequencing was tumor tissue, taken after neoadjuvant nivolumab, alone or with ipilimumab, at or shortly before surgery. This TCR was sampled from an adult with non-small cell lung cancer. The chain uses TRBV6-6 and TRBJ2-2; the match to TRBD1 covers 7 bases. CDR3 in DNA: TGTGCCAGCAGCCCCGGGACAGTGAACACCGGGGAGCTGTTTTTT. It is translated as CASSPGTVNTGELFF.